This T cell receptor beta chain was observed in a study of post-analysis software for immune sequencing data. In the case of this clonotype: Its specificity is not known.

Tagging with unique molecular identifiers was a feature of the TCR beta cDNA libraries. TCRdb analysed the PCR reads with MiXCR anew, one entry per CDR3 protein. Here the sample spans 450,000 to 650,000 distinct CDR3 sequences, 44% being singletons. Study-wide results and caveats: Significantly decreased normalized Chao1 diversity was recorded for multiple sclerosis patients relative to controls.

This TCR came from a girl under 18 with multiple sclerosis. The sample comprised blood.

CDR3 residues: CASSVESQGVNGYTF. The CDR3 DNA sequence: TGTGCCAGCAGCGTAGAGTCACAGGGAGTGAATGGCTACACCTTC. The gene calls are TRBV9 and TRBJ1-2, with D tentatively TRBD1 (6 bases). Germline-derived CDR1 and CDR2 are SGDLS and YYNGEE. Deletions cut 0 bases from V and 6 bases from J, with 15 bases between. The CDR3 runs 15 residues.